The T cell receptor (beta chain) described here comes from a study of T cell responses to AZD1222 COVID-19 vaccine. Whole-study findings and limits: The peak T cell response came first, and repertoires were sampled only after it. Donor demographics were predominantly white British with a female majority; clonal diversity may be underestimated. Baseline seropositives among AZD1222 recipients totaled only 5 or 6.

Produced via immunoSEQ multiplex PCR; TCRdb's table is partial and in-frame only. The sample table sets out 150,000 or so clones. About this clone: What it binds is not known.

The germline V and J ends were trimmed by 5 bases and 4 bases, with 14 bases remaining between them. This CDR3 comprises 14 residues. Germline CDR1 reads LGHDT; CDR2 reads YNNKEL (reference sequence). This clonotype was sampled from an adult in good health. The chain combines TRBV3-1 (or the pseudogene TRBV3-2) with TRBJ1-1; D possibly corresponds to TRBD1 (6 bases). Sample: peripheral blood. In DNA form, the CDR3 reads TGTGCCAGCAGCACTGGACAGTTGAGCACTGAAGCTTTCTTT. Translated, it gives CASSTGQLSTEAFF.